A selection of T cell receptor beta chains follows, all from one sample in a study of blood T cell repertoires in COVID-19. Sequencing used immunoSEQ multiplex PCR; TCRdb keeps in-frame clones, though not all of them. The data contain around 250,000 clones, over 75% of them singletons. Sequencing was performed on PBMCs or T cells enriched from blood (not recorded which). These TCRs come from a young man who had recovered from COVID-19. The CDR3 runs from the conserved cysteine through the conserved F or W. Each record gives: D gene, V gene, J gene, clone size, CDR3 protein, CDR3 DNA. A D gene is named only where the DNA matches it firmly. Only some rows state a clone size, as once, few, many or a class for expanded clones.

-	TRBV7-9	TRBJ2-3	once	CASSSWLGGTQYF	TGTGCCAGCAGCTCGTGGTTGGGAGGTACGCAGTATTTT
-	TRBV30	TRBJ1-1	-	CAWSKQGNTEAFF	TGTGCCTGGAGTAAACAGGGGAACACTGAAGCTTTCTTT
TRBD1	TRBV10-3	TRBJ1-6	-	CAISESGGNSPLHF	TGTGCCATCAGTGAGTCAGGGGGCAACTCACCCCTCCACTTT
-	TRBV15	TRBJ2-5	-	CATSSYTGRETQYF	TGTGCCACCAGCAGCTACACAGGCCGGGAGACCCAGTACTTC
-	TRBV19	TRBJ2-3	few	CASSIQNTDTQYF	TGTGCCAGTAGTATACAAAACACAGATACGCAGTATTTT
-	TRBV21-1	TRBJ2-2	-	CASSKARLAGPFGELFF	TGTGCCAGCAGCAAAGCGCGTCTAGCGGGGCCATTTGGGGAGCTGTTTTTT
-	TRBV11-3	TRBJ2-1	-	CASSLEQETNEQFF	TGTGCCAGCAGCTTAGAGCAGGAAACCAATGAGCAGTTCTTC
TRBD1	TRBV4-1	TRBJ2-5	-	CASSQPRGRETQYF	TGCGCCAGCAGCCAACCCAGGGGGCGGGAGACCCAGTACTTC
-	TRBV19	TRBJ1-5	-	CASSTLGAGGNQPQHF	TGTGCCAGTAGTACCCTAGGGGCAGGGGGCAATCAGCCCCAGCATTTT
-	TRBV5-1	TRBJ1-6	-	CASSLAGGDNSPLHF	TGCGCCAGCAGCTTGGCCGGGGGGGATAATTCACCCCTCCACTTT
-	TRBV7-3	TRBJ1-6	-	CASSLNPTDRPHF	TGTGCCAGCAGCTTAAACCCTACCGACAGGCCCCACTTT
-	TRBV3-1/TRBV3-2	TRBJ2-1	-	CASSPRVARSNEQFF	TGTGCCAGCAGCCCCAGGGTGGCCCGATCAAATGAGCAGTTCTTC
-	TRBV19	TRBJ1-4	few	CASSLQGQSEKLFF	TGTGCCAGTAGTCTCCAGGGGCAGAGTGAAAAACTGTTTTTT
TRBD1	TRBV5-1	TRBJ1-2	once	CASSTDRGVYGYTF	TGCGCCAGCAGCACAGACAGGGGGGTCTATGGCTACACCTTC
-	TRBV7-2	TRBJ1-2	-	CASSLGGQSGYTF	TGTGCCAGCAGCTTAGGGGGGCAGAGTGGCTACACCTTC
TRBD1	TRBV2	TRBJ1-2	-	CASSVGQGGSGYTF	TGTGCCAGCAGCGTTGGACAGGGGGGATCTGGCTACACCTTC
TRBD1	TRBV18	TRBJ1-1	-	CASSKRTGVNTEAFF	TGTGCCAGCTCAAAACGGACAGGGGTGAACACTGAAGCTTTCTTT
-	TRBV10-1	TRBJ2-5	-	CASSRGVKETQYF	TGCGCCAGCAGCCGAGGCGTGAAAGAGACCCAGTACTTC
-	TRBV21-1	TRBJ1-3	-	CASSKSDPLRGNTIYF	TGTGCCAGCAGCAAATCCGATCCTCTACGTGGAAACACCATATATTTT
TRBD1	TRBV28	TRBJ2-2	-	CASTIPGQGALNTGELFF	TGTGCCAGCACCATTCCGGGACAGGGTGCCCTCAACACCGGGGAGCTGTTTTTT
-	TRBV28	TRBJ1-5	-	CASSFQSSNQPQHF	TGTGCCAGCAGTTTCCAGTCTAGCAATCAGCCCCAGCATTTT
-	TRBV11-3	TRBJ2-1	-	CASSLDFAARGINEQFF	TGTGCCAGCAGCTTAGATTTTGCCGCTAGGGGGATCAATGAGCAGTTCTTC
-	TRBV5-1	TRBJ1-4	-	CASSKKPGVEKLFF	TGCGCCAGCAGCAAAAAGCCGGGAGTTGAAAAACTGTTTTTT
-	TRBV12-3/TRBV12-4	TRBJ1-5	-	CASSPREMEPQHF	TGTGCCAGCAGTCCCAGGGAAATGGAGCCCCAGCATTTT
-	TRBV10-3	TRBJ1-4	-	CAIRAGTTNDKLFF	TGTGCCATCAGGGCGGGGACCACAAATGATAAACTGTTTTTT
TRBD2	TRBV5-8	TRBJ2-2	-	CASSFAGGGAGELFF	TGTGCCAGCAGCTTCGCGGGGGGTGGCGCCGGGGAGCTGTTTTTT
-	TRBV6-6	TRBJ1-5	-	CAGAIYSNQPQHF	TGTGCCGGGGCAATCTATAGCAATCAGCCCCAGCATTTT
-	TRBV7-2	TRBJ2-4	-	CASSLDRNIQYF	TGTGCCAGCAGCTTAGACAGAAACATTCAGTACTTC
TRBD1	TRBV7-9	TRBJ1-5	few	CASSAQGNQPQHF	TGTGCCAGCAGCGCACAGGGGAATCAGCCCCAGCATTTT
-	TRBV6-6	TRBJ1-1	-	CASSPITGIRLDTEAFF	TGTGCCAGCAGTCCAATTACAGGGATAAGGTTGGACACTGAAGCTTTCTTT
-	TRBV7-8	TRBJ2-1	-	CASSEGHRSYNEQFF	TGTGCCAGCAGCGAGGGACACCGATCCTACAATGAGCAGTTCTTC
-	TRBV3-1/TRBV3-2	TRBJ2-5	-	CASSQDPKQETQYF	TGTGCCAGCAGCCAAGATCCCAAACAAGAGACCCAGTACTTC
-	TRBV7-2	TRBJ1-6	few	CASSLLSRHNSPLHF	TGTGCCAGCAGCTTATTGTCTAGACATAATTCACCCCTCCACTTT
-	TRBV7-2	TRBJ2-5	once	CASSLANQETQYF	TGTGCCAGCAGCTTAGCTAACCAAGAGACCCAGTACTTC
TRBD2	TRBV14	TRBJ2-1	few	CASSPMRLAGEQFF	TGTGCCAGCAGCCCTATGCGACTAGCGGGTGAGCAGTTCTTC
TRBD2	TRBV3-1/TRBV3-2	TRBJ2-7	-	CASSQRVRPGTSGRPYEQYF	TGTGCCAGCAGCCAAAGGGTCCGTCCCGGGACTAGCGGGAGGCCCTACGAGCAGTACTTC
-	TRBV7-3	TRBJ2-1	-	CASSPGGNEQFF	TGTGCCAGCAGCCCAGGAGGGAATGAGCAGTTCTTC
-	TRBV7-2	TRBJ2-7	-	CASSLGTQFYEQYF	TGTGCCAGCAGCTTAGGGACTCAATTCTACGAGCAGTACTTC
TRBD2	TRBV7-9	TRBJ2-1	-	CASSLVGGKGEQFF	TGTGCCAGCAGCTTAGTCGGGGGGAAGGGTGAGCAGTTCTTC
-	TRBV5-5	TRBJ2-3	-	CASSLVTGGADTQYF	TGTGCCAGCAGCTTGGTTACAGGGGGGGCAGATACGCAGTATTTT
TRBD1	TRBV5-1	TRBJ1-2	-	CASSLAGTDLGYTF	TGCGCCAGCAGCTTGGCCGGGACAGACCTTGGCTACACCTTC
TRBD2	TRBV28	TRBJ2-1	once	CASSLGLAEYNEQFF	TGTGCCAGCAGTTTAGGACTAGCGGAATACAATGAGCAGTTCTTC
-	TRBV2	TRBJ2-6	-	CASSQQGTGANVLTF	TGTGCCAGCAGCCAGCAGGGAACTGGGGCCAACGTCCTGACTTTC
TRBD1	TRBV4-1	TRBJ2-5	-	CASSQDRTTETQYF	TGCGCCAGCAGCCAGGACAGGACCACCGAGACCCAGTACTTC
TRBD1	TRBV7-7	TRBJ2-5	-	CASSPGQGRAETQYF	TGTGCTAGCAGCCCGGGACAGGGTCGAGCAGAGACCCAGTACTTC
TRBD2	TRBV19	TRBJ2-4	-	CASSMGLAGANIQYF	TGTGCCAGTAGTATGGGGCTAGCGGGTGCGAACATTCAGTACTTC
TRBD1	TRBV11-2	TRBJ1-3	-	CASSIEQGAGGNTIYF	TGTGCCAGCAGCATCGAACAGGGGGCGGGTGGAAACACCATATATTTT
-	TRBV14	TRBJ1-2	-	CASSVTGGVGYGYTF	TGTGCCAGCAGCGTGACGGGGGGCGTTGGCTATGGCTACACCTTC
-	TRBV25-1	TRBJ1-2	-	CASSESGGKGYGYTF	TGTGCCAGCAGTGAATCGGGGGGGAAGGGCTATGGCTACACCTTC
TRBD1	TRBV3-1/TRBV3-2	TRBJ1-2	-	CASSQDVGTAHYGYTF	TGTGCCAGCAGCCAAGACGTCGGGACAGCACATTATGGCTACACCTTC
-	TRBV12-3/TRBV12-4	TRBJ1-1	-	CASSLTTPTEAFF	TGTGCCAGCAGCCTTACTACACCCACTGAAGCTTTCTTT
-	TRBV30	TRBJ1-3	-	CAWRVSSGNTIYF	TGTGCCTGGAGGGTCAGCTCTGGAAACACCATATATTTT
TRBD1	TRBV30	TRBJ1-5	-	CAWSGTGGNQPQHF	TGTGCCTGGAGCGGGACAGGGGGCAATCAGCCCCAGCATTTT